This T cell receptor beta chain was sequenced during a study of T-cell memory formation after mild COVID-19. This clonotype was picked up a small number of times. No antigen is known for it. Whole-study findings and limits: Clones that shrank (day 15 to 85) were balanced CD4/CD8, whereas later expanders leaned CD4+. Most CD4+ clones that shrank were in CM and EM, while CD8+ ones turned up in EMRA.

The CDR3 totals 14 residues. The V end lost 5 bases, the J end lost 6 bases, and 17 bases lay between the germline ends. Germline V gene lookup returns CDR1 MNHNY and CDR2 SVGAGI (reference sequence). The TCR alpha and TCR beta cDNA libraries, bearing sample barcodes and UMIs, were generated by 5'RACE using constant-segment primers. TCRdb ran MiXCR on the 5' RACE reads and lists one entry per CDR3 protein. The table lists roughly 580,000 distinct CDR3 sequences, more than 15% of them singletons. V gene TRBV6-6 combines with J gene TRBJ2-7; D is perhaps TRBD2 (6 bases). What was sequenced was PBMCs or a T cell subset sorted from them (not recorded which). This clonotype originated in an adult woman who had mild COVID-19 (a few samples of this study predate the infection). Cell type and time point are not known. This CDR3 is CASSPGVRDGEQYF. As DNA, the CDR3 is TGTGCCAGCAGTCCCGGAGTGCGGGACGGCGAGCAGTACTTC.